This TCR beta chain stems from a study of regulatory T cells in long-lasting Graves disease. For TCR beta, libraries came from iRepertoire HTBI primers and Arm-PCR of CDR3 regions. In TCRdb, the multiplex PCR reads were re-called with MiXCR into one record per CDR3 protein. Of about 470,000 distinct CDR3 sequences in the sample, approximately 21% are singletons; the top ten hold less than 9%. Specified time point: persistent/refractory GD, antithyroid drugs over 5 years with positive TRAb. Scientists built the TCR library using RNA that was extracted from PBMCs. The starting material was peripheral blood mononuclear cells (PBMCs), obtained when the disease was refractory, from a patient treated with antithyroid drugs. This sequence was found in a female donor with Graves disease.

The CDR3 spells CSARVELNQPQHF. In DNA form, the CDR3 reads TGCAGTGCTAGGGTCGAGCTCAATCAGCCCCAGCATTTT. J is TRBJ1-5 and V is TRBV20-1, with D uncertain. The germline V gene has CDR1 DFQATT and CDR2 SNEGSKA (reference sequence). The CDR3 spans 13 residues. Between the trimmed V and J ends, which lost 3 bases and 3 bases, there was a span of 9 bases.